One sample yielded the 31 T cell receptor beta chains listed below, sequenced in a study of blood T cell repertoires in COVID-19. The data were produced by immunoSEQ multiplex PCR, yet TCRdb's version contains in-frame clones alone and is incomplete. Of fewer than 350,000 clones in the sample, under 90% were seen once. The sample comprised PBMCs or T cells enriched from blood (not recorded which). Receptors were obtained from a man aged 55-75 years who had recovered from COVID-19.

A word on this clone: The sample contains more than one DNA sequence encoding this CDR3. This chain connects TRBV7-3 to TRBJ2-1; TRBD2 aligns across 11 bases. This CDR3 spans 15 amino acids. V lost 5 bases and J lost 4; bases outside the gene matches: 4. Germline lookup yields CDR1 SGHTA and CDR2 FQGTGA. The CDR3 loop reads CASSRLAGGYNEQFF. DNA of the CDR3: TGTGCCAGCAGCCGATTAGCGGGAGGGTACAATGAGCAGTTCTTC. The full variable domain, rest sourced from reference TRBV7-3 and TRBJ2-1, is GAGVSQTPSNKVTEKGKYVELRCDPISGHTALYWYRQSLGQGPEFLIYFQGTGAADDSGLPNDRFFAVRPEGSVSTLKIQRTERGDSAVYLCASSRLAGGYNEQFFGPGTRLTVL.

This clone was recorded once. The chain joins TRBV5-1 to TRBJ2-3; the match to TRBD2 covers 11 bases. The junction had 0 bases not matched to a gene; V was cut back by 2 bases and J by 1 base. In germline, CDR1 is SGHRS, CDR2 YFSETQ. This CDR3 is built from 15 residues. CDR3 nucleotides: TGCGCCAGCAGCTTACTAGCGGGAGGCACAGATACGCAGTATTTT. Translated: CASSLLAGGTDTQYF.

The chain links TRBV4-1 to TRBJ1-2; D is undetermined. Germline values: CDR1 MGHRA, CDR2 YSYEKL. CDR3 length equals 14 residues. The V end was cut by 1 base, the J end by 5 bases, with 11 bases between. The CDR3 region has the DNA TGCGCCAGCAGCCAAGCTCCGGGTTGGTATGGCTACACCTTC. Translated, it gives CASSQAPGWYGYTF.

The chain joins TRBV7-9 to TRBJ2-7; 12 nucleotides line up with TRBD1. Germline CDR1 and CDR2: SEHNR and FQNEAQ (reference sequence). The V gene end was trimmed by 6 bases and the J gene end by 5 bases; junction bases not matched to a gene: 5. The CDR3 is 14 amino acids. This CDR3 reads CASRPGQGAHEQYF. The CDR3, as DNA: TGTGCCAGCAGACCGGGACAGGGGGCCCACGAGCAGTACTTC.

The CDR3 sequence is CASSPGTGVWSPLHF. Written as DNA, the CDR3 is TGTGCCAGCTCACCAGGGACAGGGGTGTGGTCACCCCTCCACTTT. This rearrangement joins TRBV18 to TRBJ1-6, with 10 bases fitting TRBD1. Germline-derived CDR1 and CDR2 are KGHSH and LQKENI. J was trimmed by 10 bases and V by 2 bases; bases with no gene match: 5. The CDR3 runs 15 residues.

For this clone: Compared with germline, one end of the junction differs, possibly owing to a read error. The J gene is TRBJ1-3, the V gene TRBV7-7, with 7 bases aligning to TRBD1. The germline CDR1 and CDR2 sequences are SSHAT and FNYEAQ (reference sequence). CDR3 length equals 17 residues. CDR3 region: CASSLTPPTGTGNTIYF. CDR3 DNA: TGTGCTAGCAGCTTAACCCCCCCGACAGGGACTGGAAACACCATATATTTT.

This chain connects TRBV29-1 to TRBJ1-4; D not resolved. Germline values: CDR1 SQVTM, CDR2 ANQGSEA. The CDR3 totals 13 residues. Trimming removed 3 bases at V and 5 bases at J, with 10 bases between. In DNA form, the CDR3 reads TGCAGCGTTGAGTCCCCTAACAATGAAAAACTGTTTTTT. This gives the protein CSVESPNNEKLFF.

The chain has TRBV14 and TRBJ2-7; D uncertain. The V end was cut by 3 bases, the J end by 0 bases, with 3 bases between. Germline assignment: CDR1 SGHDN and CDR2 FVKESK. The CDR3 runs to 12 residues. CDR3 in amino acids: CASSQSSYEQYF. The CDR3 DNA follows: TGTGCCAGCAGCCAGAGCTCCTACGAGCAGTACTTC.

The V gene is TRBV19, the J gene TRBJ1-4; D may be TRBD1 (6 bases). The CDR3 consists of 15 residues. The V end was cut by 5 bases, the J end by 1 base, with 11 bases between. CDR1 is LNHDA, CDR2 SQIVND, per germline (reference sequence). CDR3: CASSDPRGTNEKLFF. The CDR3 nucleotides are TGTGCCAGTAGTGACCCCAGGGGAACTAATGAAAAACTGTTTTTT.

This chain joins TRBV19 and TRBJ2-1, with 15 bases aligning to TRBD2. Germline lookup yields CDR1 LNHDA and CDR2 SQIVND (reference sequence). With 9 bases clipped from V and 8 bases from J, the junction kept 14 bases outside the gene matches. The length of the CDR3 is 17 residues. The CDR3 is CASTPGLAGGKKDEQFF. The CDR3 nucleotides are TGTGCCAGCACCCCGGGACTAGCGGGAGGAAAAAAGGATGAGCAGTTCTTC.

The genes are TRBV12-2 and TRBJ2-7; the D call of TRBD2 is as the table states it, not checked on the DNA. TRBV12-2 is described as a pseudogene. The CDR3 length is 16 residues. This CDR3 is CASRLARLAGTYEQYF. The DNA of the CDR3 is TGTGCAAGTCGCTTAGCGCGACTAGCGGGTACCTACGAGCAGTACTTC.

The V and J genes are TRBV20-1 and TRBJ2-7, with a weak D call TRBD1 (5 bases). Germline assignment: CDR1 DFQATT and CDR2 SNEGSKA (reference sequence). The CDR3 sequence is 11 residues long. V lost 5 bases and J lost 3, with 8 bases in between. CDR3 residues: CSAGHLYEQYF. CDR3 in DNA: TGCAGTGCTGGACACCTCTACGAGCAGTACTTC.

The chain combines TRBV18 with TRBJ2-1; D gene unclear. The V gene's germline CDR1 is KGHSH and CDR2 LQKENI. This CDR3 has 14 residues. Trimming pared 6 bases from V and 5 bases from J, leaving 14 bases between. Here the CDR3 reads CASSLGGIDNEQFF. The CDR3 DNA reads as TGTGCCAGCTCGCTAGGTGGAATTGACAATGAGCAGTTCTTC.

This clone was seen more than once but under ten times. This chain joins TRBV19 and TRBJ2-2, with a tentative D call TRBD2 (6 bases). Trimming left V 4 bases short and J 5 bases short, with 11 bases between. Germline lookup yields CDR1 LNHDA and CDR2 SQIVND (reference sequence). The CDR3 is 14 residues long. The CDR3 bases are TGTGCCAGTAGTAACTTCGGGACTACCGGGGAGCTGTTTTTT. Translation gives CASSNFGTTGELFF.

This sequence joins TRBV5-4 and TRBJ2-1; 10 positions match TRBD2. CDR3 length: 15 amino acids. V shed 4 bases, J shed 4 bases, and the junction held 5 bases outside the gene matches. The germline CDR1 and CDR2 sequences are SGHNT and YYREEE (reference sequence). The chain's CDR3 is CASSPSGSDYNEQFF. The CDR3 DNA follows: TGTGCCAGCAGCCCTAGCGGGAGTGATTACAATGAGCAGTTCTTC.

The chain's CDR3 is CASSAQGAWEKLFF. The CDR3 nucleotides are TGCGCCAGCAGCGCACAGGGGGCTTGGGAAAAACTGTTTTTT. This rearrangement joins TRBV5-1 to TRBJ1-4; 9 nucleotides match TRBD1. Germline-derived CDR1 and CDR2 are SGHRS and YFSETQ. This CDR3 is 14 amino acids long. The V segment lost 4 bases and the J segment 8 bases; nucleotides outside the gene matches: 6.

The chain employs TRBV24-1 and TRBJ2-7, with 11 bases identical to TRBD1. The germline gives CDR1 KGHDR, CDR2 SFDVKD. Trimming took 4 bases from V and 5 from J; bases not matched to a gene: 6. The CDR3 is 15 amino acids. The CDR3 loop reads CATSERTGGLHEQYF. CDR3 DNA: TGTGCCACCAGTGAAAGGACAGGGGGCTTACACGAGCAGTACTTC.

The CDR3 is CASSREGGTSTDTQYF. CDR3 bases: TGTGCCAGCAGCCGGGAGGGGGGAACGAGCACAGATACGCAGTATTTT. The chain uses TRBV7-2 and TRBJ2-3; 8 nucleotides match TRBD2. V dropped 5 bases and J dropped 0; count of bases not matched to a gene: 7. The CDR3 length is 16 residues. The germline CDR1 and CDR2 sequences are SGHTA and FQGNSA.

The rearrangement uses TRBV2 and TRBJ2-4; D is perhaps TRBD2 (5 bases). The CDR3 loop spans 14 amino acids. Germline V gene sequence: CDR1 SNHLY, CDR2 FYNNEI. V shed 3 bases and J shed 9 bases, with 15 bases lying between them. The CDR3 is CASSELASSAIQYF. The CDR3 region has the DNA TGTGCCAGCAGTGAGTTGGCTAGCTCGGCCATTCAGTACTTC.

The chain joins TRBV2 to TRBJ2-1; weak D call: TRBD1 (6 bases). V dropped 6 bases and J dropped 4 bases, with 16 bases sitting between them. CDR1 SNHLY and CDR2 FYNNEI come from the germline V gene. The CDR3 extends over 15 amino acids. The CDR3 coding sequence is TGTGCCAGCAGAGGGGGTTATTTACTTTACAATGAGCAGTTCTTC. This codes for CASRGGYLLYNEQFF.

V usage is TRBV7-9 and J usage is TRBJ2-2, with TRBD1 matching over 8 bases. The CDR3 covers 15 residues. The trim removed 5 bases at V and 6 bases at J, leaving 8 bases unmatched. Germline CDR1 reads SEHNR; CDR2 reads FQNEAQ (reference sequence). CDR3 in amino acids: CASSPGTGRPGELFF. The CDR3 coding sequence is TGTGCCAGCAGCCCTGGGACAGGAAGACCCGGGGAGCTGTTTTTT.

The CDR3 spells CASSLRGGGSAADTQYF. Written as DNA, the CDR3 is TGTGCCAGCAGTTTACGGGGTGGCGGTAGCGCCGCAGATACGCAGTATTTT. The chain employs TRBV27 and TRBJ2-3, with a possible D match to TRBD2 (5 bases). Trimming left V 2 bases short and J 4 bases short, with 19 bases between. Germline CDR1 MNHEY, CDR2 SMNVEV (reference sequence). The CDR3 is 17 residues long.

The rearrangement links TRBV28 to TRBJ1-1; perhaps TRBD1 as D (6 bases). In germline, CDR1 is MDHEN, CDR2 SYDVKM. The CDR3 runs 15 residues. The V and J ends lost 2 bases and 1 base respectively, with 11 bases between them. The CDR3 reads CASSLAVRGNTEAFF. The CDR3 region has the DNA TGTGCCAGCAGTTTAGCCGTCAGGGGGAACACTGAAGCTTTCTTT.

The chain combines TRBV9 with TRBJ2-7, with D possibly TRBD2 on 5 matching bases. The CDR3 covers 14 residues. The germline V gene has CDR1 SGDLS and CDR2 YYNGEE. Trimming left V 0 bases short and J 7 bases short, with 14 bases between. DNA of the CDR3: TGTGCCAGCAGCGTAGCTGTGCTAACGGGGGAGCAGTACTTC. Translation gives CASSVAVLTGEQYF.

This chain connects TRBV7-3 to TRBJ2-1; D perhaps matches TRBD1 (7 bases). CDR3 length: 15 amino acids. V lost 5 bases and J lost 4, with 15 bases in between. Germline V gene lookup returns CDR1 SGHTA and CDR2 FQGTGA. The CDR3 DNA sequence: TGTGCCAGCAGCCGCGGGGACAGCCGTTACAATGAGCAGTTCTTC. It codes for CASSRGDSRYNEQFF.

A few counts support this clone. V usage is TRBV19 and J usage is TRBJ1-2; possible D gene TRBD1, 6 bases. CDR3 length: 13 amino acids. The germline gives CDR1 LNHDA, CDR2 SQIVND (reference sequence). The V and J ends lost 3 bases and 5 bases respectively, with 10 bases between them. Written as DNA, the CDR3 is TGTGCCAGTAGTATTGGACAGTTATATGGCTACACCTTC. Translation: CASSIGQLYGYTF.

J is TRBJ1-1 and V is TRBV7-9, with D possibly being TRBD1 (5 bases). The V gene lost 3 bases and the J gene lost 3 bases, with 8 bases spanning the gap. The CDR3 extends over 13 amino acids. Germline V gene sequence: CDR1 SEHNR, CDR2 FQNEAQ (reference sequence). The CDR3 sequence: CASSFGRDTEAFF. CDR3 nucleotides: TGTGCCAGCAGCTTCGGCAGGGACACTGAAGCTTTCTTT.

This clone was counted once. The chain joins TRBV7-3 to TRBJ1-4, with 9 bases aligning to TRBD1. This CDR3 has 16 amino acids. V lost 6 bases and J lost 6; bases outside the gene matches: 11. From germline, CDR1 is SGHTA and CDR2 FQGTGA. The CDR3 reads CASRGDRVGPYEKLFF. The CDR3 DNA reads TGTGCCAGCAGGGGGGACAGGGTTGGACCGTATGAAAAACTGTTTTTT.

The rearrangement joins TRBV2 to TRBJ1-2, with TRBD1 matching 8 bases. With 6 bases clipped from V and 8 bases from J, the junction kept 8 bases outside the gene matches. Germline-derived CDR1 and CDR2 are SNHLY and FYNNEI. The CDR3 consists of 13 residues. The CDR3, as DNA: TGTGCCAGCAGGCCAGGGGGCGCGAGGGGCTACACCTTC. This encodes CASRPGGARGYTF.

The chain joins TRBV5-6 to TRBJ2-3, with D hard to call. V was shortened by 3 bases and J by 3 bases, with 8 bases between the two germline ends. The CDR3 spans 13 residues. The germline V gene has CDR1 SGHDT and CDR2 YYEEEE. The DNA for the CDR3 is TGTGCCAGCAGCTCCGGTCCGACAGATACGCAGTATTTT. This translates into CASSSGPTDTQYF.

The V call is TRBV19, the J call TRBJ2-1, with 11 bases identical to TRBD2. Trimming took 4 bases from V and 4 from J; bases not matched to a gene: 6. Per germline, CDR1 LNHDA and CDR2 SQIVND (reference sequence). CDR3 size: 16 residues. CDR3 sequence reads: CASSTPGLAEYNEQFF. DNA for the CDR3: TGTGCCAGTAGTACCCCGGGACTAGCGGAGTACAATGAGCAGTTCTTC.